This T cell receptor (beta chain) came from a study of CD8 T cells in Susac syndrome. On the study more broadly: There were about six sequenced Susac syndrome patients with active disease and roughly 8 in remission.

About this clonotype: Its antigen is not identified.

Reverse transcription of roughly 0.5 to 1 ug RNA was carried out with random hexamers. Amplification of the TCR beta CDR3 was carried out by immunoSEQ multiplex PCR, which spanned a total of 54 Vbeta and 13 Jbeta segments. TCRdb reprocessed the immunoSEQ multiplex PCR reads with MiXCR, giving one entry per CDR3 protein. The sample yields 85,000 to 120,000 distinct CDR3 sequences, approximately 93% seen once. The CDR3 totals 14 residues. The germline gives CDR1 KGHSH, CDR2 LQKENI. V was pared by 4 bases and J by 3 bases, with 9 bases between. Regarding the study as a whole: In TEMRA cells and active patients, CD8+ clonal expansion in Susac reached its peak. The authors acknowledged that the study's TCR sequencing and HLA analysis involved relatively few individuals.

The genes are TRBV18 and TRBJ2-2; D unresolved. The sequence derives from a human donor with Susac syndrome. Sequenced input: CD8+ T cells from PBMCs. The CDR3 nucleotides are TGTGCCAGCTCACGGGCTGGAGACACCGGGGAGCTGTTTTTT. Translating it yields CASSRAGDTGELFF.